Presented here are 31 T cell receptor beta chains from one specimen sequenced in a study of T cells in Graves' hyperthyroidism and ophthalmopathy (dated by TCRdb to between 2018 and 2021). To prepare the library, multiplex PCR was applied. TCRdb names Illumina HiSeq 2000 as the instrument used. The TCR beta CDR3 regions were amplified from RNA transcripts. The first round of RT-PCR for the TCR CDR3 was performed with the HTBI primer set and the Qiagen OneStep RT-PCR kit. Starting from the raw public reads, TCRdb applied fastp trimming at Q25, assembled clones with MiXCR and retained in-frame beta chains. When rows share a CDR3 protein, they turn into one entry using the most common DNA and genes. The sample table lists roughly 100,000 distinct CDR3 sequences, roughly 50% of them with a count of one. Together, the top ten hold about 28% of the sample. The material sequenced was blood. These receptors were obtained from a man aged 40-55 years with Graves' hyperthyroidism.

The chain carries TRBV7-2 and TRBJ1-2, with 7 bases matching TRBD1. The CDR3 spans 16 residues. Germline loops: CDR1 SGHTA, CDR2 FQGNSA. V lost 4 bases and J lost 4; bases outside the gene matches: 12. The CDR3 region has the DNA TGTGCCAGCAGCTCGCCCAAGGGACAGCTGTTCTATGGCTACACCTTC. Its protein is CASSSPKGQLFYGYTF. The variable domain in full, with the rest retrieved from reference TRBV7-2 and TRBJ1-2, is GAGVSQSPSNKVTEKGKDVELRCDPISGHTALYWYRQSLGQGLEFLIYFQGNSAPDKSGLPSDRFSAERTGGSVSTLTIQRTQQEDSAVYLCASSSPKGQLFYGYTFGSGTRLTVV.

Remarks on this clonotype: Compared with germline, one end of the junction differs, possibly owing to a read error. The chain is built from TRBV10-3 and TRBJ2-1; TRBD2 might be the D (5 bases). Germline V lookup: CDR1 ENHRY, CDR2 SYGVKD. The CDR3 extends over 15 amino acids. The CDR3 loop is CAIGESGLGGDEHFF. In DNA form, the CDR3 reads TGTGCCATCGGTGAGTCTGGGCTCGGAGGTGATGAGCATTTCTTC.

On this clonotype: This clone may be a read error of a much larger clone one base away. The rearrangement joins TRBV4-1 to TRBJ2-7, with 7 bases that match TRBD1. Germline V gene lookup returns CDR1 MGHRA and CDR2 YSYEKL. The CDR3 is 15 residues long. CDR3 in amino acids: CASSHQDRENYERYF. The CDR3 bases are TGCGCCAGCAGCCATCAAGACAGGGAAAACTACGAGCGGTACTTC.

The chain carries TRBV5-1 and TRBJ2-5, with D possibly TRBD1 on 5 matching bases. Looked up from germline, CDR1 is SGHRS and CDR2 is YFSETQ. The CDR3 spans 15 residues. With 4 bases removed from V and 1 base from J, the gap between germline ends came to 14 bases. The CDR3 is CASSVTPGIQETQYF. CDR3 sequence (DNA): TGCGCCAGCAGCGTCACCCCAGGGATCCAAGAGACCCAGTACTTC. The full variable domain, with the rest looked up from reference TRBV5-1 and TRBJ2-5, is KAGVTQTPRYLIKTRGQQVTLSCSPISGHRSVSWYQQTPGQGLQFLFEYFSETQRNKGNFPGRFSGRQFSNSRSEMNVSTLELGDSALYLCASSVTPGIQETQYFGPGTRLLVL.

The rearrangement joins TRBV7-2 to TRBJ1-5; 8 nucleotides line up with TRBD1. This CDR3 has 16 amino acids. CDR1 is SGHTA and CDR2 is FQGNSA in the germline V gene. With V trimmed by 8 bases and J by 11 bases, 20 bases remained unmatched. The CDR3 sequence is CASGTSGGGFGETQHF. The CDR3 DNA sequence: TGTGCCAGCGGCACTTCAGGGGGCGGGTTCGGAGAGACCCAGCATTTT.

This clonotype came up many times. The chain has TRBV20-1 and TRBJ1-2; a weak D match, TRBD1 (5 bases). The CDR3 runs to 12 residues. The V gene's germline CDR1 is DFQATT and CDR2 SNEGSKA (reference sequence). V lost 5 bases to trimming and J lost 4 bases, with 11 bases between them. The chain's CDR3 is CSAPWDGYGYTF. DNA of the CDR3: TGCAGTGCTCCTTGGGACGGCTATGGCTACACCTTC.

The count of this clonotype is one. The chain recombines TRBV29-1 with TRBJ2-3; a weak D match, TRBD2 (5 bases). The CDR3 is 15 residues long. Germline V CDR1 and CDR2: SQVTM, ANQGSEA. Trimming left V 6 bases short and J 2 bases short, with 18 bases between. The CDR3 nucleotides read TGCAGCGTCAAAGATCTTTTAGCGAACACAGATACGCAGTATTTT. Translation: CSVKDLLANTDTQYF.

This clonotype occurred once. V gene TRBV2 combines with J gene TRBJ1-2, with 12 positions matching TRBD1. Per germline, CDR1 SNHLY and CDR2 FYNNEI. Trimming took 2 bases from V and 4 from J; bases not matched to a gene: 8. The CDR3 has 17 amino acids. The CDR3 region is CASSENRGGQGAYGYTF. The CDR3 coding sequence is TGTGCCAGCAGTGAAAATCGAGGGGGACAGGGGGCCTATGGCTACACCTTC.

The chain combines TRBV2 with TRBJ2-3; tentative D call: TRBD2 (6 bases). V lost 4 bases, J lost 0 bases, and 8 bases lay in between. CDR1 SNHLY and CDR2 FYNNEI come from the germline V gene. CDR3 length equals 14 residues. The CDR3 region is CASSGDSSTDTQYF. The CDR3 region has the DNA TGTGCCAGCAGTGGGGACTCTAGCACAGATACGCAGTATTTT.

This clonotype was seen a handful of times. The J gene is TRBJ1-1, the V gene TRBV28; D not certain. The V gene lost 4 bases and the J gene lost 1 base, with 13 bases spanning the gap. CDR3 length: 15 residues. Germline V lookup: CDR1 MDHEN, CDR2 SYDVKM. The CDR3 is CASSSPRAGNTEAFF. For the CDR3, the DNA is TGTGCCAGCAGTTCACCCCGTGCGGGGAACACTGAAGCTTTCTTT.

This chain joins TRBV7-2 and TRBJ1-5, with D possibly matching TRBD1 (6 bases). Germline V lookup: CDR1 SGHTA, CDR2 FQGNSA. Trimming shortened V by 3 bases and J by 11 bases, and 20 bases separated the two germline ends. The CDR3 loop spans 15 amino acids. CDR3 residues: CASSFRRTVGETQHF. The CDR3, as DNA: TGTGCCAGCAGCTTCCGTCGGACAGTCGGAGAGACCCAGCATTTT. The complete variable domain, with remaining parts taken from reference TRBV7-2 and TRBJ1-5, reads GAGVSQSPSNKVTEKGKDVELRCDPISGHTALYWYRQSLGQGLEFLIYFQGNSAPDKSGLPSDRFSAERTGGSVSTLTIQRTQQEDSAVYLCASSFRRTVGETQHFGDGTRLSIL.

With regard to this clonotype: A much larger clone sits a single nucleotide away, making a read error possible. The CDR3 loop is CASSLGTGLWTEAFF. The CDR3 region has the DNA TGCGCCAGCAGCTTGGGGACAGGGCTCTGGACTGAAGCTTTCTTT. The V call is TRBV5-1, the J call TRBJ1-1, with TRBD1 matching over 8 bases. This CDR3 is 15 amino acids long. Germline V gene sequence: CDR1 SGHRS, CDR2 YFSETQ. Losses at the gene ends were 0 bases for V and 5 bases for J; bases not matched to a gene: 6.

In this sample, this clonotype turned up many times. For the CDR3, the DNA is TGTGCCAGCAGCCTAGGAGTGTCTAGCGGGGGGACAGATACGCAGTATTTT. Its protein product is CASSLGVSSGGTDTQYF. The chain carries TRBV9 and TRBJ2-3, with 11 bases fitting TRBD2. CDR1 is SGDLS and CDR2 is YYNGEE in the germline V gene. CDR3 length: 17 residues. Trimming took 4 bases from V and 3 from J; bases not matched to a gene: 10.

This clonotype showed up many times. The CDR3 loop reads CASSFAFSGPYNSPLHF. The CDR3 DNA reads as TGTGCCAGCAGTTTTGCTTTTTCAGGACCATATAATTCACCCCTCCACTTT. The chain couples TRBV12-3 or TRBV12-4 to TRBJ1-6; the D is unclear. The CDR3 totals 17 residues. With 3 bases removed from V and 4 bases from J, the gap between germline ends came to 16 bases.

This sequence joins TRBV6-1 and TRBJ2-3; TRBD2 matches at 8 bases. The CDR3 is 15 residues long. Germline V gene data show CDR1 as MNHNS and CDR2 as SASEGT. J gave up 3 bases and V 7 bases, and 9 bases lay outside the gene matches. In nucleotides, the CDR3 is TGTGCCAGCAAGGGGTCGGGGGGGCCGACAGATACGCAGTATTTT. Protein sequence: CASKGSGGPTDTQYF.

This clonotype was observed many times. It is likely a read error, because the conserved phenylalanine at the end of the CDR3 is missing. This chain joins TRBV19 and TRBJ2-7, with 7 bases fitting TRBD1. V shed 4 bases, J shed 5 bases, and the junction held 11 bases outside the gene matches. Looked up from germline, CDR1 is LNHDA and CDR2 is SQIVND (reference sequence). This CDR3 is built from 15 residues. The CDR3 reads CASSKARGKMDEQYL. The CDR3 nucleotides are TGTGCCAGTAGTAAGGCCAGGGGGAAGATGGACGAGCAGTACCTC.

This clonotype occurred many times. J is TRBJ1-2 and V is TRBV9; D unclear. Germline V gene lookup returns CDR1 SGDLS and CDR2 YYNGEE. The germline V and J ends were trimmed by 0 bases and 5 bases, with 14 bases remaining between them. The CDR3 is 15 amino acids. CDR3 DNA sequence: TGTGCCAGCAGCGTAGGTGGAGGAGGATCTTATGGCTACACCTTC. It specifies CASSVGGGGSYGYTF.

The genes are TRBV2 and TRBJ2-1; tentatively, D is TRBD1 (6 bases). V was clipped by 6 bases and J by 9 bases, with 18 bases between them. The CDR3 covers 14 residues. Germline assignment: CDR1 SNHLY and CDR2 FYNNEI. CDR3 sequence (DNA): TGTGCCAGCAGAGGACAGACCCCGAACACTGAGCAGTTCTTC. Translated: CASRGQTPNTEQFF.

About this clonotype: A much larger clone sits a single nucleotide away, making a read error possible. The chain recombines TRBV7-8 with TRBJ2-3; maybe TRBD2 (7 bases). This CDR3 has 17 residues. The ends were cut back, 3 bases at V and 4 bases at J, with 20 bases in the middle. Per germline, CDR1 SGHVS and CDR2 FQNEAQ. Written as DNA, the CDR3 is TGTGCCAGCAGCTTGGGAGGGGGGCGGGCTAGCGCAGATACGCAGTATTTT. It specifies CASSLGGGRASADTQYF.

This clonotype was counted many times. The chain is built from TRBV4-1 and TRBJ2-3; 7 bases are a match to TRBD2. The CDR3 is made up of 16 amino acids. CDR1 is MGHRA and CDR2 is YSYEKL in the germline V gene. V dropped 4 bases and J dropped 0; count of bases not matched to a gene: 7. This CDR3 reads CASSRMLAESTDTQYF. Here the CDR3 DNA reads TGCGCCAGCAGCCGGATGCTAGCGGAAAGCACAGATACGCAGTATTTT.

This clonotype was recorded many times. The chain joins TRBV7-8 to TRBJ1-5, with D unclear. This CDR3 has 13 residues. Germline V gene lookup returns CDR1 SGHVS and CDR2 FQNEAQ. V lost 3 bases and J 4 bases, leaving 7 bases between the germline ends. The CDR3 DNA follows: TGTGCCAGCAGCTTTTGGGGAAATCAGCCCCAGCATTTT. It codes for CASSFWGNQPQHF.

A note on this clonotype: It is likely a read error, because the conserved phenylalanine at the end of the CDR3 is missing. The limits of the CDR3 on the DNA are not certain, so only TCRdb's listed CDR3 is given. V usage is TRBV9 and J usage is TRBJ2-1. CDR1 and CDR2 from the germline V gene are SGDLS and YYNGEE. The CDR3 is 8 amino acids in total, end residues counted. This CDR3 reads CASSVVGS.

This clonotype was observed at least ten times. The chain links TRBV7-2 to TRBJ2-3; TRBD2 aligns across 8 bases. The length of the CDR3 is 14 residues. Trimming took 4 bases from V and 4 from J; bases not matched to a gene: 4. From germline, CDR1 is SGHTA and CDR2 FQGNSA. The chain's CDR3 is CASSSSRGADTQYF. The CDR3 coding sequence is TGTGCCAGCAGCTCTTCGCGGGGGGCAGATACGCAGTATTTT.

This clonotype was found many times. The V gene is TRBV5-6, the J gene TRBJ1-2; D is unresolved. CDR1 is SGHDT, CDR2 YYEEEE, per germline. The CDR3 length is 17 residues. Trimming removed 1 base at V and 5 bases at J, with 21 bases between. In nucleotides, the CDR3 is TGTGCCAGCAGCTTGAGGATGGGGAAGGAGGGCGGTTATGGCTACACCTTC. Translated, it gives CASSLRMGKEGGYGYTF.

This clonotype was counted many times. V is TRBV7-9 and J is TRBJ2-3, with TRBD1 as a possible D gene (6 bases). Trimming took 1 base from V and 0 from J, leaving 8 bases between them. CDR3 length equals 15 residues. Germline CDR1 SEHNR, CDR2 FQNEAQ (reference sequence). CDR3 sequence: CASSLVGASTDTQYF. In DNA, the CDR3 is TGTGCCAGCAGCTTAGTGGGGGCCAGCACAGATACGCAGTATTTT.

This clonotype has a count of ten or more. The rearrangement uses TRBV7-2 and TRBJ1-1; D may be TRBD1 (5 bases). Germline-derived CDR1 and CDR2 are SGHTA and FQGNSA. This CDR3 is 15 amino acids long. Trimming removed 4 bases at V and 0 bases at J, with 12 bases between. The CDR3 loop is CASSSTGGVNTEAFF. The CDR3, as DNA: TGTGCCAGCAGCTCCACTGGAGGGGTGAACACTGAAGCTTTCTTT.

Concerning this clonotype: No DNA is shown, since the ends of the CDR3 on it are uncertain; the CDR3 is the one TCRdb lists. The rearrangement links TRBV12-3 or TRBV12-4 to TRBJ2-2. The CDR3 contains 15 residues when both ends are counted. CDR3 loop: CAILRAVLRAGELFF.

This clonotype was found many times. One end of the junction does not line up with germline, which may come from a read error. The genes are TRBV7-2 and TRBJ2-7, with TRBD2 matching 14 bases. Germline assignment: CDR1 SGHTA and CDR2 FQGNSA. The CDR3 length is 15 residues. The chain's CDR3 is CASSQDRTSGGEQYF. The DNA of the CDR3 is TGCGCCAGCAGCCAAGACCGGACTAGCGGGGGGGAGCAGTACTTC.

The chain has TRBV5-1 and TRBJ1-4; D gene ambiguous. This CDR3 contains 15 residues. Germline CDR1 reads SGHRS; CDR2 reads YFSETQ. The germline V and J ends were trimmed by 2 bases and 3 bases, with 11 bases remaining between them. The CDR3 nucleotides read TGCGCCAGCAGCTTTAACACCGGGGCTAATGAAAAACTGTTTTTT. Translated: CASSFNTGANEKLFF.

In this sample, this clonotype turned up once. Its ends do not fully match the called genes, so a read error is possible. The chain carries TRBV7-2 and TRBJ2-7, with D perhaps matching TRBD1 or TRBD2 (6 bases each). This CDR3 comprises 15 residues. Germline V gene sequence: CDR1 SGHTA, CDR2 FQGNSA. The CDR3 DNA follows: TGCGCCAGCAGCCCCGGCCACAGGGACTTCTACGGGCAGTACTTC. Protein sequence: CASSPGHRDFYGQYF. Full variable domain (missing parts from reference TRBV7-2 and TRBJ2-7): GAGVSQSPSNKVTEKGKDVELRCDPISGHTALYWYRQSLGQGLEFLIYFQGNSAPDKSGLPSDRFSAERTGGSVSTLTIQRTQQEDSAVYLCASSPGHRDFYGQYFGPGTRLTVT.

At least ten counts were recorded for this clonotype. The chain has TRBV7-3 and TRBJ2-6; no clear D gene. The CDR3 loop spans 15 amino acids. With 5 bases removed from V and 0 bases from J, the gap between germline ends came to 8 bases. Germline CDR1 SGHTA, CDR2 FQGTGA. Here the CDR3 DNA reads TGTGCCAGCAGCGGACGGAACTCTGGGGCCAACGTCCTGACTTTC. It translates to CASSGRNSGANVLTF.